This TCR beta chain was documented in a study of blood T cell repertoires in COVID-19. Original handling: Researchers report that nucleated cell counts were estimated from reference gene primer amplification. Assay: immunoSEQ multiplex PCR; the TCRdb copy retains only in-frame clones and omits some. The V and J calls and clone size are taken from that table; D and trimming were inferred from the DNA. The data hold about 74,000 clones, with around nine tenths observed a single time. This CDR3 region has 15 residues. Trimming shortened V by 5 bases and J by 2 bases, and 13 bases separated the two germline ends. Looked up from germline, CDR1 is MDHEN and CDR2 is SYDVKM.

Specimen: peripheral blood. This receptor was obtained from a human donor in a cohort sampled during active COVID-19. The chain links TRBV28 to TRBJ1-5, with D possibly TRBD1 on 5 matching bases. The chain's CDR3 is CASSLREWGNQPQHF. CDR3 nucleotide sequence: TGTGCCAGCAGTCTCAGGGAATGGGGCAATCAGCCCCAGCATTTT.